A selection of T cell receptor beta chains follows, all from one sample in a study. TCRdb used MiXCR to reprocess the multiplex PCR reads, holding one entry per CDR3 protein. The sample carries over 500 distinct CDR3 sequences, 6.2% recorded once. The sequenced material came from tumor-infiltrating Tregs sorted from the breast tumor. The receptors stem from a female donor with breast cancer. CDR3s include the opening cysteine and the closing phenylalanine or tryptophan.

>TRBV12-3/TRBV12-4|13
CASSEPTNYGYTF
>TRBV12-3/TRBV12-4|11
CASSARAGYTF
>TRBV12-3/TRBV12-4|14
CASSLNRQDRGYTF
>TRBV12-3/TRBV12-4|13
CASSSQGHYGYTF
>TRBV12-3/TRBV12-4|15
CASSFGSGANYGYTF
>TRBV12-3/TRBV12-4|13
CASSTTANYGYTF
>TRBV12-3/TRBV12-4|12
CASRQGLDGYTF
>TRBV12-3/TRBV12-4|13
CASSIRPGSGYTF
>TRBV12-3/TRBV12-4|12
CASSLSRGLRTF
>TRBV12-3/TRBV12-4|15
CASSLRGAGEHGYTF
>TRBV12-3/TRBV12-4|13
CASRSQPNYGYTF
>TRBV12-3/TRBV12-4|12
CASSFRRSGYTF
>TRBV12-3/TRBV12-4|13
CASSTGLQGGYTF
>TRBV12-3/TRBV12-4|14
CASSLRGRIYGYTF
>TRBV12-3/TRBV12-4|15
CASSLSAGKNYGYTF
>TRBV12-3/TRBV12-4|15
CASSPSDSNNYGYTF
>TRBV12-3/TRBV12-4|13
CASSLSGKYGYTF
>TRBV12-3/TRBV12-4|13
CASSYGARYGYTF
>TRBV12-3/TRBV12-4|14
CASSTRTGEDGYTF
>TRBV12-3/TRBV12-4|14
CASSSRPERRGYTF
>TRBV12-3/TRBV12-4|11
CASSLVSGYTF
>TRBV12-3/TRBV12-4|15
CASSPGQGGSRGYTF
>TRBV12-3/TRBV12-4|12
CASSSSGYGYTF
>TRBV12-3/TRBV12-4|17
CASSLAQNRGYDYGYTF
>TRBV12-3/TRBV12-4|16
CASSPHGQGNEDGYTF
>TRBV12-3/TRBV12-4|14
CASSLFPSNYGYTF
>TRBV12-3/TRBV12-4|11
CASSSRWGYTF
>TRBV12-3/TRBV12-4|15
CASSYSDRVGYGYTF
>TRBV12-3/TRBV12-4|13
CASSPGTSRGYTF
>TRBV12-3/TRBV12-4|10
CASKSQGYTF
>TRBV12-3/TRBV12-4|15
CASSDDSGANYGYTF
>TRBV12-3/TRBV12-4|13
CASSPRGKRGYTF
>TRBV12-3/TRBV12-4|13
CASSLRSNYGYTF
>TRBV12-3/TRBV12-4|16
CASSFRPLGGYYGYTF
>TRBV12-3/TRBV12-4|11
CASSFHAGYTF
>TRBV12-3/TRBV12-4|15
CASSLSQAPADGYTF
>TRBV12-3/TRBV12-4|14
CASSSGQGGDGYTF
>TRBV12-3/TRBV12-4|14
CASSPGQGNYGYTF
>TRBV12-3/TRBV12-4|13
CASSIGPNYGYTF
>TRBV12-3/TRBV12-4|14
CASSYLRAGYGYTF
>TRBV12-3/TRBV12-4|13
CASSLGTNYGYTF
>TRBV12-3/TRBV12-4|15
CASSQRTVNNYGYTF
>TRBV12-3/TRBV12-4|14
CASSRPDRGYGYTF